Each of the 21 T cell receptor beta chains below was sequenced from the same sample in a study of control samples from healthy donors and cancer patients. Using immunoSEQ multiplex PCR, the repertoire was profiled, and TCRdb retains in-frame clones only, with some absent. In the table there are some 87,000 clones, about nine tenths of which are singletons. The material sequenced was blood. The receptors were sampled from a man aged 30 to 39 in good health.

The CDR3 DNA reads as TGTGCCAGCAGCATGTCTTGGGGCACTGAAGCTTTCTTT. Residues: CASSMSWGTEAFF. The V and J genes are TRBV5-4 and TRBJ1-1; D is unclear. There are 13 residues in the CDR3. Trimming took 4 bases from V and 4 from J, leaving 11 bases between them. Germline V gene sequence: CDR1 SGHNT, CDR2 YYREEE (reference sequence).

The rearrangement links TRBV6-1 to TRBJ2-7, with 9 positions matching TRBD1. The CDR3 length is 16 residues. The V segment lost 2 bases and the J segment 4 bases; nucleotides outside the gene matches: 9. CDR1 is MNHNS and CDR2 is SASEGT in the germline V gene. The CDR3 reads CASSEPGGQGWYEQYF. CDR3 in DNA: TGTGCCAGCAGTGAACCCGGGGGACAGGGATGGTACGAGCAGTACTTC.

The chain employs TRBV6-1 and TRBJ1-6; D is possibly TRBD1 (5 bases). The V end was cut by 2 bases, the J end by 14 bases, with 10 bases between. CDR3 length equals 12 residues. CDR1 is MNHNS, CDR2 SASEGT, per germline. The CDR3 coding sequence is TGTGCCAGCAGTGAATCCCGGGGGACCCTCCACTTT. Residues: CASSESRGTLHF.

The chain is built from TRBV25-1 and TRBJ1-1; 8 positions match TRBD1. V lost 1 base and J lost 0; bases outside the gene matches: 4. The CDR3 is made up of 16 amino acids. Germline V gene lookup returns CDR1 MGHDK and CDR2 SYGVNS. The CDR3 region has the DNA TGTGCCAGCAGTGAATGGAGGACAGGGATGAACACTGAAGCTTTCTTT. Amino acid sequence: CASSEWRTGMNTEAFF.

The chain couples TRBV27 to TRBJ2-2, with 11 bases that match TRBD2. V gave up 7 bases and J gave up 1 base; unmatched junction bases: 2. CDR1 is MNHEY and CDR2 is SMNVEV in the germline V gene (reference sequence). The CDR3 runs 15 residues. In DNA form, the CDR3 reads TGTGCCAGCAAACTAGCGGGGGAGAACACCGGGGAGCTGTTTTTT. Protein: CASKLAGENTGELFF.

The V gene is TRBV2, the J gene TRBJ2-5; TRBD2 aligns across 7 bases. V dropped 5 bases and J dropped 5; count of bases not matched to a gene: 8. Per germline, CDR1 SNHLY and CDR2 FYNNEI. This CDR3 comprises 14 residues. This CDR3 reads CASSSGGRSETQYF. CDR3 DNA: TGTGCCAGCAGTTCGGGGGGTCGGTCGGAGACCCAGTACTTC. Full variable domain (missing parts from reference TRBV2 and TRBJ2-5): EPEVTQTPSHQVTQMGQEVILRCVPISNHLYFYWYRQILGQKVEFLVSFYNNEISEKSEIFDDQFSVERPDGSNFTLKIRSTKLEDSAMYFCASSSGGRSETQYFGPGTRLLVL.

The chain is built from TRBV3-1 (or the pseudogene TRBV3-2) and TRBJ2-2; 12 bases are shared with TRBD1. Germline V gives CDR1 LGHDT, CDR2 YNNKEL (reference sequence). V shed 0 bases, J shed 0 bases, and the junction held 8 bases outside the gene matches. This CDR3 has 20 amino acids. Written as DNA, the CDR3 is TGTGCCAGCAGCCAAGATCGTGGGACAGGGGGCATCGCGAACACCGGGGAGCTGTTTTTT. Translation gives CASSQDRGTGGIANTGELFF.

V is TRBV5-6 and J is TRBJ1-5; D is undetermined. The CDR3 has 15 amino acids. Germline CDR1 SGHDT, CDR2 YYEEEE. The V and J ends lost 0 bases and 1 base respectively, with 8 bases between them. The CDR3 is CASSLGQASNQPQHF. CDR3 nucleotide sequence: TGTGCCAGCAGCTTGGGGCAGGCAAGCAATCAGCCCCAGCATTTT.

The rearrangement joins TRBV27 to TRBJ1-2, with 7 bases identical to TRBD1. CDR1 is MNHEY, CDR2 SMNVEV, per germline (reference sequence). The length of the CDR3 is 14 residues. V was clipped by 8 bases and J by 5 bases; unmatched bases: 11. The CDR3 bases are TGTGCCAGCCGCGGGGCCGACAGGGTTTATGGCTACACCTTC. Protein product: CASRGADRVYGYTF.

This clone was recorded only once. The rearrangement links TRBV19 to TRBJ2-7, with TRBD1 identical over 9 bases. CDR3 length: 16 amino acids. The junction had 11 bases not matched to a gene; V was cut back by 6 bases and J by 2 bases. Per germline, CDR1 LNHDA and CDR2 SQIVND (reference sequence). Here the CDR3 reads CASSLLPGQGTYEQYF. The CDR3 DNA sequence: TGTGCCAGTAGCCTTCTTCCGGGACAGGGAACCTACGAGCAGTACTTC.

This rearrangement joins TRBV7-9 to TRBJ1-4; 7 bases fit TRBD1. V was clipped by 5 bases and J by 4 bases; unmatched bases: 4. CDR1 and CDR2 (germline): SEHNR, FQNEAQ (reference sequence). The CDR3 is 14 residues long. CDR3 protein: CASSPTGSNEKLFF. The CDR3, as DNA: TGTGCCAGCAGCCCGACAGGGAGTAATGAAAAACTGTTTTTT.

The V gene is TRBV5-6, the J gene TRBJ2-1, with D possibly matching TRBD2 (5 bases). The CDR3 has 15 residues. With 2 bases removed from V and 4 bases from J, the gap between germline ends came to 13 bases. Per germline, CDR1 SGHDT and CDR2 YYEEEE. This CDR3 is CASSFWTLTYNEQFF. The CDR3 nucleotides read TGTGCCAGCAGCTTCTGGACTTTAACTTACAATGAGCAGTTCTTC.

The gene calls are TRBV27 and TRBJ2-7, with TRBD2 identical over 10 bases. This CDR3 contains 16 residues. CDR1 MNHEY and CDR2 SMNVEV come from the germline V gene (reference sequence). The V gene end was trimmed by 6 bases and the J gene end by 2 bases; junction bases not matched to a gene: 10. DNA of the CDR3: TGTGCCAGCAGCAGTGCTAGCGGGAGTAACCCCTACGAGCAGTACTTC. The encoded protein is CASSSASGSNPYEQYF.

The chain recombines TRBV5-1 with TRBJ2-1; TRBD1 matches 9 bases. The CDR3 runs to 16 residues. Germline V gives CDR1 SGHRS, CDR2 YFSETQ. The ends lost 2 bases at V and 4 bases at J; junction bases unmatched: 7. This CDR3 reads CASSFTPGQGYNEQFF. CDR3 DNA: TGCGCCAGCAGCTTTACCCCCGGACAGGGGTACAATGAGCAGTTCTTC.

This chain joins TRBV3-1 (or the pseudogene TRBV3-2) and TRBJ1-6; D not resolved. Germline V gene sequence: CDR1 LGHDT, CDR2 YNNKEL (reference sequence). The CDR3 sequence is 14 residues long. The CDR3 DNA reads TGTGCGACAAATGACGCCTCCTATAATTCACCCCTCCACTTT. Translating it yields CATNDASYNSPLHF.

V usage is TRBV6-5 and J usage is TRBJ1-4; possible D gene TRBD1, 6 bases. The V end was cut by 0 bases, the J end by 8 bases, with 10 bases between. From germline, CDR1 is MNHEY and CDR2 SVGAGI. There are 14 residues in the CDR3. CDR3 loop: CASSYSGQGEKLFF. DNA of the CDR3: TGTGCCAGCAGTTACTCGGGGCAGGGGGAAAAACTGTTTTTT.

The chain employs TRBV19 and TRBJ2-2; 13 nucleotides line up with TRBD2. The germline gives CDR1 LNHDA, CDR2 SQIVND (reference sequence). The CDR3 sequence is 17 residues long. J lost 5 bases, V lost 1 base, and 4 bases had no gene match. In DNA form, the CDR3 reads TGTGCCAGTAGTATAGGACTAGCGGGAGGTCGGACCGGGGAGCTGTTTTTT. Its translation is CASSIGLAGGRTGELFF.

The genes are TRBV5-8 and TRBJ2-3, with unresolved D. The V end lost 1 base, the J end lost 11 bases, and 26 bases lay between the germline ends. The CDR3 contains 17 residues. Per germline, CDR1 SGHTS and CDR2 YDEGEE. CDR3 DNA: TGTGCCAGCAGCTTGTTTGTCGGGCAGACGGTTTCCCCTAGGCAGTATTTT. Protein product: CASSLFVGQTVSPRQYF.

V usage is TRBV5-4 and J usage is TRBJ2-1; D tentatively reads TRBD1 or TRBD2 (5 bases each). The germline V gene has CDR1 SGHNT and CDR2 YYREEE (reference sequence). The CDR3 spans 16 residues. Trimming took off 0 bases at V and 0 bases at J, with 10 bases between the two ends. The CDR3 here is CASSLGGVSSYNEQFF. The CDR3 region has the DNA TGTGCCAGCAGCTTGGGAGGGGTTAGCTCCTACAATGAGCAGTTCTTC.

CDR3 nucleotides: TGTGCCAGCAGCCGCGCTAGCGCCCGCACCGGGGAGCTGTTTTTT. It translates to CASSRASARTGELFF. The V and J genes are TRBV3-1 (or the pseudogene TRBV3-2) and TRBJ2-2, with a weak D call TRBD2 (6 bases). CDR3 size: 15 residues. V was pared by 4 bases and J by 4 bases, with 13 bases between. Germline V CDR1 and CDR2: LGHDT, YNNKEL (reference sequence).

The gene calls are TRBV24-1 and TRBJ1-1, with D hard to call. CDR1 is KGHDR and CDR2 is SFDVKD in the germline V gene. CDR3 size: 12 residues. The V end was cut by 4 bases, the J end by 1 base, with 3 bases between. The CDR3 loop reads CATSDQNTEAFF. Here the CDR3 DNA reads TGTGCCACCAGTGACCAGAACACTGAAGCTTTCTTT.